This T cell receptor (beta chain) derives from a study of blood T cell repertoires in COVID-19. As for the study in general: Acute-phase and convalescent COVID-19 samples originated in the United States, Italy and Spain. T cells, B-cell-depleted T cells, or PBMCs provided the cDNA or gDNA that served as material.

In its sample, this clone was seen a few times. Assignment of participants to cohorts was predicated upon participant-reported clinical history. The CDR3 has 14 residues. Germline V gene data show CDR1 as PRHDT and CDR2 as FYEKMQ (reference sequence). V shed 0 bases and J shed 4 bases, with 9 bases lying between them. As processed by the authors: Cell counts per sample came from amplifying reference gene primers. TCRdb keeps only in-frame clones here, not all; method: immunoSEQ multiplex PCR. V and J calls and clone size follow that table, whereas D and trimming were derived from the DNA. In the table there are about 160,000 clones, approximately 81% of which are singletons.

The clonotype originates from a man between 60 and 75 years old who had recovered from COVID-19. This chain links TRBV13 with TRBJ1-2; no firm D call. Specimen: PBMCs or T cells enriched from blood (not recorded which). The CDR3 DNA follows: TGTGCCAGCAGCTTAGGCGCACCGGGCTATGGCTACACCTTC. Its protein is CASSLGAPGYGYTF.